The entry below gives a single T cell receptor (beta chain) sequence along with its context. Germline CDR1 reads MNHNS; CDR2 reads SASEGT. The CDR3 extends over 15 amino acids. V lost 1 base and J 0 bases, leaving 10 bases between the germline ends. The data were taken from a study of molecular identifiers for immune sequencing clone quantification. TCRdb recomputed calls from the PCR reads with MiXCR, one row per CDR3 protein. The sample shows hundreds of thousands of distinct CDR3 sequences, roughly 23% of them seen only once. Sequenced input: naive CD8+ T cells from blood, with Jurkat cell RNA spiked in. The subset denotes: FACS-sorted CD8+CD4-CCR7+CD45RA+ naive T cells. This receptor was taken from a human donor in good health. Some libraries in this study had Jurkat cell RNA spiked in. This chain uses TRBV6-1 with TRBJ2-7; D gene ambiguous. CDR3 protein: CASSEDLLSSYEQYF. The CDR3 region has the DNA TGTGCCAGCAGTGAAGATTTATTGAGCTCCTACGAGCAGTACTTC.